This is a list of T cell receptor beta chains from one sample in a study of blood T cell repertoires in COVID-19. The assay was immunoSEQ multiplex PCR, and TCRdb's table has in-frame clones only and misses some. The table lists about 110,000 clones, 70% to 90% of them singletons. Sequenced sample: peripheral blood. These receptors were taken from a human donor in a cohort sampled during active COVID-19. CDR3s leave out the opening cysteine and the closing phenylalanine or tryptophan. Each record gives: V gene, clone size, J gene, CDR3 protein. Not all rows give a size; the values are once, few, many and, for expanded clones, a class.

>TRBV6-1|-|TRBJ2-5
ASSERPPQETQY
>TRBV11-2|-|TRBJ1-1
ASSQWTGAPNTEAF
>TRBV7-2|-|TRBJ2-1
ASSLLGDSYNEQF
>TRBV27|-|TRBJ1-2
ASSLTGSYGYT
>TRBV30|-|TRBJ1-6
AWMGQPSSPLH
>TRBV5-4|-|TRBJ2-3
ASSPTGDGADTQY
>TRBV27|-|TRBJ2-7
ASSTSGSYEQY
>TRBV27|-|TRBJ1-2
ASSLTGTGHYGYT
>TRBV29-1|-|TRBJ2-3
SVEEGFGADTQY
>TRBV5-1|-|TRBJ2-7
ASSYGRGYEQY
>TRBV27|few|TRBJ2-3
ASSLAGGPINTQY
>TRBV5-4|-|TRBJ2-1
AIWGEGSYNEQF
>TRBV13|-|TRBJ2-7
ASSLLRDYEQY
>TRBV30|-|TRBJ1-1
AWTFGVNTEAF
>TRBV28|few|TRBJ2-2
ASSLVAVNTGELF
>TRBV29-1|-|TRBJ1-4
SVAVTGNEKLF
>TRBV7-8|-|TRBJ2-5
ASSTGLAEETQY
>TRBV5-6|-|TRBJ1-1
ASSLDMTGRNTEAF
>TRBV3-1/TRBV3-2|few|TRBJ1-3
ASSAGGPLSGNTIY
>TRBV19|-|TRBJ1-1
ASSIQGRNTEAF
>TRBV30|-|TRBJ2-3
AWSVPSGTSGRPTDTQY
>TRBV6-5|-|TRBJ1-2
ASSSSGGYYGYT
>TRBV9|few|TRBJ2-3
ASSVAGIQPDTQY
>TRBV7-3|-|TRBJ2-3
ASSLNGRTADTQY
>TRBV27|-|TRBJ2-1
ASRERDYNEQF
>TRBV6-2/TRBV6-3|-|TRBJ2-2
ASSPHQYPGELF
>TRBV3-1/TRBV3-2|-|TRBJ1-1
ASSQVGTGTTEAF
>TRBV5-1|few|TRBJ2-7
ASSLAAGGPYEQY
>TRBV9|-|TRBJ1-1
ASSVGGTLNTEAF
>TRBV28|-|TRBJ1-4
ASSPDRATNEKLF
>TRBV3-1/TRBV3-2|-|TRBJ2-7
ASSQERTGASNYEQY
>TRBV10-2|-|TRBJ2-1
ASSDTYNEQF
>TRBV7-9|-|TRBJ1-5
ASAGGSQPQH
>TRBV7-2|-|TRBJ2-7
ASSLVDLGEQY
>TRBV6-5|few|TRBJ1-1
ASSYRTGAGEAF
>TRBV29-1|-|TRBJ1-3
SVEQGSGNTIY
>TRBV10-3|-|TRBJ2-1
AIADSSYNEQF
>TRBV7-9|-|TRBJ2-4
ASSGTGTAKNIQY
>TRBV4-1|-|TRBJ1-5
ASSQPGQTTYSNQPQH
>TRBV19|-|TRBJ1-3
ASSTQQGLSGNTIY